The rows below give T cell receptor beta chains drawn from one sample of a study of cytomegalovirus exposure and HLA in healthy donors. Sequencing was performed with immunoSEQ multiplex PCR; in TCRdb, only in-frame clones are kept and a portion is missing. The sample totals about 130,000 clones. Sequenced sample: PBMCs. The receptor source for this set is a man in his late teens or twenties in good health and CMV-seronegative. The CDR3 runs from the conserved cysteine through the conserved F or W. D genes are given only for firm matches.

. | TRBJ2-5 | TRBV5-1 | CASSLLGGETQYF | TGCGCCAGCAGCTTATTGGGGGGAGAGACCCAGTACTTC
. | TRBJ1-1 | TRBV28 | CASHQEVEAFF | TGTGCCAGTCACCAGGAGGTTGAAGCTTTCTTT
. | TRBJ2-3 | TRBV25-1 | CASSNADTQYF | TGTGCCAGCAGTAACGCGGATACGCAGTATTTT
. | TRBJ1-3 | TRBV9 | CASSAQVSSGNTIYF | TGTGCCAGCAGCGCCCAGGTCAGCTCTGGAAACACCATATATTTT
. | TRBJ1-3 | TRBV5-1 | CASSLAFGFGNTIYF | TGCGCCAGCAGCTTGGCCTTCGGGTTTGGAAACACCATATATTTT
. | TRBJ1-2 | TRBV28 | CASTRRNRVRGYTF | TGTGCCAGCACTAGGCGGAACAGGGTACGCGGCTACACCTTC
TRBD1 | TRBJ2-3 | TRBV30 | CAGTGFADTQYF | TGTGCCGGGACAGGGTTTGCAGATACGCAGTATTTT
. | TRBJ1-6 | TRBV4-3 | CASSQAPLAATRNSPLHF | TGCGCCAGCAGCCAAGCGCCGTTAGCTGCGACCCGTAATTCACCCCTCCACTTT
TRBD1 | TRBJ1-2 | TRBV6-5 | CASSRQGSGYGYTF | TGTGCCAGCAGTAGACAGGGGTCGGGCTATGGCTACACCTTC
. | TRBJ2-5 | TRBV6-6 | CASSGDLEAETQYF | TGTGCCAGCAGTGGGGATTTGGAGGCAGAGACCCAGTACTTC
TRBD1 | TRBJ1-3 | TRBV7-2 | CASSLDRAAGNTIYF | TGTGCCAGCAGCCTTGACAGGGCTGCTGGAAACACCATATATTTT
TRBD1 | TRBJ1-4 | TRBV5-1 | CASSVGSGTGAEKLFF | TGCGCCAGCAGTGTGGGCTCCGGGACAGGGGCCGAAAAACTGTTTTTT
. | TRBJ2-3 | TRBV14 | CASSLGGRATDTQYF | TGTGCCAGCAGTTTGGGAGGAAGGGCGACCGATACGCAGTATTTT
TRBD1 | TRBJ1-4 | TRBV5-1 | CASSIGQGGEKLFF | TGCGCCAGCAGCATCGGACAGGGGGGTGAAAAACTGTTTTTT
. | TRBJ2-7 | TRBV5-6 | CASSDNKLGAYEQYF | TGTGCCAGCAGCGATAACAAGTTAGGAGCCTACGAGCAGTACTTC
TRBD2 | TRBJ2-1 | TRBV27 | CASSFEVLAGGGNEQFF | TGTGCCAGCAGTTTTGAGGTTTTAGCGGGGGGCGGCAATGAGCAGTTCTTC
. | TRBJ1-1 | TRBV19 | CASSYDLVNTEAFF | TGTGCCAGTAGTTATGATCTAGTGAACACTGAAGCTTTCTTT
TRBD2 | TRBJ2-7 | TRBV7-9 | CASSHDLAGAPYEQYF | TGTGCCAGCAGCCATGATCTAGCGGGGGCACCCTACGAGCAGTACTTC
TRBD2 | TRBJ2-5 | TRBV30 | CAWIPTGGGQYF | TGTGCCTGGATCCCGACGGGGGGAGGCCAGTACTTC
. | TRBJ1-5 | TRBV15 | CATSSFPGLTSYQPQHF | TGTGCCACCAGCAGCTTTCCGGGACTAACCTCCTATCAGCCCCAGCATTTT
TRBD1 | TRBJ1-1 | TRBV9 | CASSVGAGQGIGGGNTEAFF | TGTGCCAGCAGCGTAGGCGCCGGACAGGGTATAGGGGGAGGCAACACTGAAGCTTTCTTT
. | TRBJ2-1 | TRBV11-2 | CASSKRGGTEINEQFF | TGTGCCAGCAGTAAAAGAGGCGGGACAGAAATAAATGAGCAGTTCTTC
. | TRBJ2-7 | TRBV5-1 | CASSFVTVGEQYF | TGCGCCAGCAGCTTCGTGACAGTGGGCGAGCAGTACTTC
TRBD1 | TRBJ1-3 | TRBV9 | CASSVAPDRGNTIYF | TGTGCCAGCAGCGTAGCTCCGGACAGGGGAAACACCATATATTTT
. | TRBJ2-5 | TRBV6-6 | CASSYHGAGQGETQYF | TGTGCCAGCAGTTACCACGGGGCGGGGCAGGGAGAGACCCAGTACTTC
TRBD1 | TRBJ1-2 | TRBV4-3 | CASSQGLTGPAHYGYTF | TGCGCCAGCAGCCAGGGGTTGACAGGGCCAGCACACTATGGCTACACCTTC
TRBD2 | TRBJ2-3 | TRBV5-1 | CASSSSGTDTQYF | TGCGCCAGCAGCTCTAGCGGGACAGATACGCAGTATTTT
. | TRBJ2-4 | TRBV19 | CASSFGGFSLNIQYF | TGTGCCAGTAGTTTTGGGGGGTTCTCACTAAACATTCAGTACTTC
. | TRBJ1-3 | TRBV6-5 | CATEASGNTIYF | TGTGCCACCGAGGCCTCTGGAAACACCATATATTTT
TRBD1 | TRBJ1-1 | TRBV6-6 | CASSPGQGVMNTEAFF | TGTGCCAGCAGCCCGGGACAGGGAGTCATGAACACTGAAGCTTTCTTT